This T cell receptor beta chain was documented in a study of CD8+ T cells in alopecia areata. Broader study findings: The study also sequences resident alphabeta T cells of normal skin in scalp samples.

Following RNA extraction, reverse transcription yielded cDNA that acted as the sequencing template. Data came from immunoSEQ multiplex PCR; TCRdb stores just in-frame clones and leaves some out. Of 95,000 to 110,000 clones listed, approximately 60% were seen once; the top ten hold 8.5% to 10%. A note on this clone: The target antigen is unknown. Other DNA sequences of this sample code for an identical CDR3.

The receptor comes from a human donor in good health. The material sequenced was CD4+ T cells sorted from blood.

The CDR3 region has the DNA TGTGCCGGCGCCCTTAGCGGGGAGACCCAGTACTTC. Its protein product is CAGALSGETQYF. The chain employs TRBV30 and TRBJ2-5; 7 nucleotides align to TRBD2. CDR3 length: 12 residues. Germline lookup yields CDR1 GTSNPN and CDR2 SVGIG (reference sequence). Trimming cost V 8 bases and J 5 bases; bases outside gene matches: 8. Supplemented by reference TRBV30 and TRBJ2-5, the full variable domain reads SQTIHQWPATLVQPVGSPLSLECTVEGTSNPNLYWYRQAAGRGLQLLFYSVGIGQISSEVPQNLSASRPQDRQFILSSKKLLLSDSGFYLCAGALSGETQYFGPGTRLLVL.